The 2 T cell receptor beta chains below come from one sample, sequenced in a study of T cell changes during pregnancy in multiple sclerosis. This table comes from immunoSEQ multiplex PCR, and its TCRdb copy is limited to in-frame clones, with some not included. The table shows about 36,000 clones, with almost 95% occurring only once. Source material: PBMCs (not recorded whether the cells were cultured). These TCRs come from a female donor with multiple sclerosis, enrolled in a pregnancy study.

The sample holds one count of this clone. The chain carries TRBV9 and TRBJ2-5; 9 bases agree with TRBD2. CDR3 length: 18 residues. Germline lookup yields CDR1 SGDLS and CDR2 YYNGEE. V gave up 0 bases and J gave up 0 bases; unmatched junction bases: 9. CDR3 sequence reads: CASSVVGSGGKYQETQYF. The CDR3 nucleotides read TGTGCCAGCAGCGTAGTCGGCAGCGGGGGGAAGTACCAAGAGACCCAGTACTTC.

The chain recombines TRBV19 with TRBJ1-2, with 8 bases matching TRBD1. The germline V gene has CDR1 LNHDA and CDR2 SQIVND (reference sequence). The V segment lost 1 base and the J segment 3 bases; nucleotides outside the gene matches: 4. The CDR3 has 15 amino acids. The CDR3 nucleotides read TGTGCCAGTAGTATAGCTGGACAGGGATACTATGGCTACACCTTC. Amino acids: CASSIAGQGYYGYTF. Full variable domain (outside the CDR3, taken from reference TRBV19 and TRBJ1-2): DGGITQSPKYLFRKEGQNVTLSCEQNLNHDAMYWYRQDPGQGLRLIYYSQIVNDFQKGDIAEGYSVSREKKESFPLTVTSAQKNPTAFYLCASSIAGQGYYGYTFGSGTRLTVV.